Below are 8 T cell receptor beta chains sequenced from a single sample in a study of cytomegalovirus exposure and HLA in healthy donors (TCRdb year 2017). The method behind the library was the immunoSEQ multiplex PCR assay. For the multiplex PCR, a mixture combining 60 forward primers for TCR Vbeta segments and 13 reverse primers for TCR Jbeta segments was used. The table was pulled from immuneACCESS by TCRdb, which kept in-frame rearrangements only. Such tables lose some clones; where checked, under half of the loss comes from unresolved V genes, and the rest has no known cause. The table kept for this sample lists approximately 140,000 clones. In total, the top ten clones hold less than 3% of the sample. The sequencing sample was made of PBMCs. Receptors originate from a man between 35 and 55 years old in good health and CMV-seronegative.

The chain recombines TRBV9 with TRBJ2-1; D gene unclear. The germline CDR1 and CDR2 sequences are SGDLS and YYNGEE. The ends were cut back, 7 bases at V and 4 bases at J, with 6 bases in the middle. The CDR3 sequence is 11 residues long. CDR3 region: CASGDYNEQFF. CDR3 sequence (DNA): TGTGCCAGCGGAGATTACAATGAGCAGTTCTTC.

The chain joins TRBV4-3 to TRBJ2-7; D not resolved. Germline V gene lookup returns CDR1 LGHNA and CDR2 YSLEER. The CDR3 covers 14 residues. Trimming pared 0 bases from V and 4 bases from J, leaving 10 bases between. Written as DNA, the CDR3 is TGCGCCAGCAGCCAAGATCGAAACGGTTACGAGCAGTACTTC. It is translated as CASSQDRNGYEQYF.

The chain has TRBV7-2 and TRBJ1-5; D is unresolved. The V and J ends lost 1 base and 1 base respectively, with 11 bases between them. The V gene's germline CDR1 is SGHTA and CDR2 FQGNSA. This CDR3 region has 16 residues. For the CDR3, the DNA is TGTGCCAGCAGCTTAGTAGGCGGAGGGAGCAATCAGCCCCAGCATTTT. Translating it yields CASSLVGGGSNQPQHF.

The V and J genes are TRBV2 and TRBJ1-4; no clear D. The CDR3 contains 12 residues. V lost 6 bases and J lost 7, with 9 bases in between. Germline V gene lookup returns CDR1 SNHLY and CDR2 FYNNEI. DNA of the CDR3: TGTGCCAGCAGGAAGGGAGTTGAAAAACTGTTTTTT. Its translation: CASRKGVEKLFF.

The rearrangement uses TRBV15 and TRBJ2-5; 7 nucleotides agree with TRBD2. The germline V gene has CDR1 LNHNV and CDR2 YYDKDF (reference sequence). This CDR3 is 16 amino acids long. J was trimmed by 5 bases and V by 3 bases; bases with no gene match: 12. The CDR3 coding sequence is TGTGCCACCAGCAGGGGGAGGGAGGCCGTGCAGGAGACCCAGTACTTC. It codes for CATSRGREAVQETQYF.

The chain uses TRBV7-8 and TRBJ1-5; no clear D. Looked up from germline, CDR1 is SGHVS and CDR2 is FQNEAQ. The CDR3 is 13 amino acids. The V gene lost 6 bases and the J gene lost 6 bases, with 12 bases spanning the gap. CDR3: CASRRSWSQPQHF. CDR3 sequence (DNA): TGTGCCAGCAGACGGTCCTGGAGTCAGCCCCAGCATTTT.

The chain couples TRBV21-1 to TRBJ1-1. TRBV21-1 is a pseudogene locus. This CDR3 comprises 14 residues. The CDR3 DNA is TGTGCCAGCAGGGTTACCGGGGAGGGCACTGAAGCTTTCTTT. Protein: CASRVTGEGTEAFF.

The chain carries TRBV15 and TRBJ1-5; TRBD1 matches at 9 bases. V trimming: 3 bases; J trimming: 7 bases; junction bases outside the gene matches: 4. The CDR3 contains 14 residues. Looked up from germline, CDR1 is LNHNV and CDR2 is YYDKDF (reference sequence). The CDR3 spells CATSRGQGEQPQHF. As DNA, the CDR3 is TGTGCCACCAGCAGGGGACAGGGTGAACAGCCCCAGCATTTT.